The rows below give T cell receptor beta chains drawn from one sample of a study of PD-1 blockade in classical Hodgkin lymphoma. The data were produced by immunoSEQ multiplex PCR, yet TCRdb's version contains in-frame clones alone and is incomplete. The data contain some 15,000 clones, 65% to 85% of them seen just once; the ten biggest clones take up about 23%. Sequencing used peripheral blood mononuclear cells (PBMCs), obtained before the second cycle of nivolumab. The source of these receptors is a human donor with classical Hodgkin lymphoma. The CDR3 runs from the conserved cysteine through the conserved F or W. The order of the fields is D gene, V gene, J gene, clone size, CDR3 protein, CDR3 DNA. D genes are given only for firm matches. The size field is filled for only some rows; it gives once, few, many or a size class.

D: -; V: TRBV27; J: TRBJ2-1; size: -; CDR3: CASSLLSGRVEQFF; DNA: TGTGCCAGCAGTTTATTAAGCGGTCGTGTCGAGCAGTTCTTC
D: -; V: TRBV28; J: TRBJ1-2; size: -; CDR3: CASSLVDSRGYTF; DNA: TGTGCCAGCAGTTTGGTGGATTCGCGGGGCTACACCTTC
D: TRBD1; V: TRBV5-6; J: TRBJ1-2; size: -; CDR3: CASFSQGPNYGYTF; DNA: TGTGCCAGCTTTTCACAGGGGCCTAACTATGGCTACACCTTC
D: -; V: TRBV5-1; J: TRBJ1-2; size: -; CDR3: CASSPSGFDYGYTF; DNA: TGCGCCAGCAGCCCCTCGGGTTTCGACTATGGCTACACCTTC
D: TRBD1; V: TRBV7-9; J: TRBJ1-2; size: -; CDR3: CASSTGTAAYGYTF; DNA: TGTGCCAGCAGCACAGGGACAGCGGCCTATGGCTACACCTTC
D: -; V: TRBV5-4; J: TRBJ2-1; size: -; CDR3: CASSLYYNEQFF; DNA: TGTGCCAGCAGTCTTTACTACAATGAGCAGTTCTTC
D: -; V: TRBV9; J: TRBJ2-3; size: -; CDR3: CASGGLEVGDTQYF; DNA: TGTGCCAGCGGGGGGCTAGAAGTAGGAGATACGCAGTATTTT
D: -; V: TRBV9; J: TRBJ2-3; size: -; CDR3: CASSLSGGSTDTQYF; DNA: TGTGCCAGCAGCCTCTCAGGGGGGAGCACAGATACGCAGTATTTT
D: TRBD1; V: TRBV10-1; J: TRBJ1-6; size: few; CDR3: CASSTTGGLLHF; DNA: TGCGCCAGCAGCACGACAGGGGGGCTCCTCCACTTT
D: TRBD2; V: TRBV5-5; J: TRBJ2-7; size: -; CDR3: CASSLAGGDNEQYF; DNA: TGTGCCAGCAGCTTGGCGGGAGGGGACAACGAGCAGTACTTC
D: -; V: TRBV2; J: TRBJ1-1; size: -; CDR3: CASREISAEAFF; DNA: TGTGCCAGCAGGGAGATTTCAGCTGAAGCTTTCTTT
D: TRBD1; V: TRBV5-6; J: TRBJ1-5; size: once; CDR3: CASSSGQGAGQPQHF; DNA: TGTGCCAGCAGTTCTGGACAGGGGGCCGGTCAGCCCCAGCATTTT